Included here is one T cell receptor beta chain sequence, with context. The count of this clone is one. Its specific antigen is unknown. Base quality data are lacking; no much larger clone is found one base away. This entry belongs to a study of blood T cell repertoires in COVID-19 (dated by TCRdb to 2018 to 2021). General notes on the study: Collaborator samples came from the United States, Italy and Spain and covered acute and convalescent phases of COVID-19. The material from the prospective study consisted of cDNA or gDNA derived from T cells, B-cell-depleted T cells, or PBMCs. Deeply sampled blood TCRbeta repertoires from subjects exposed to, actively infected with, or recovered from COVID-19 were included in the dataset. The repertoires were made available in a free public database intended to serve as a resource for research on the immune response to SARS-CoV-2. The samples were drawn from two sources: the first 160 participants of the ongoing ImmuneRACE study, and approximately 1,300 subjects contributed by 6 global collaborators. Sample metadata almost always included a de-identified subject ID, COVID-19 status, age in years and sex. Where HLA class I and class II types were available, the types were taken from metadata supplied by the sample provider, not from assay-based typing. Broader findings and caveats from the paper: The quantity of clinical and demographic metadata differed by source and by participant and was supplied without curation.

The germline V gene supplies CDR1 LGHNA and CDR2 YSLEER. Measured from the cysteine to the phenylalanine, the CDR3 is 16 residues long. The CDR3 DNA has 48 bases and is translated from base 1. The V and J ends are trimmed by 4 bases and 7 bases, leaving 17 bases between them. Each collaborating institution followed its own protocols to collect whole blood in K2EDTA tubes. For TCRbeta analysis, collaborators shipped samples as frozen whole blood, isolated PBMCs, or DNA extracted from either of those sample types. The immunoSEQ Assay, a bias-controlled multiplex PCR, was used to amplify TCRbeta CDR3 regions from genomic DNA. Under the source paper's analysis protocol: The number of nucleated cells in each sample was estimated by amplification of reference gene primers within the assay. Sequence reads were collapsed and filtered to measure the absolute abundance of every unique TCRbeta CDR3 rearrangement. For each sample, productive Simpson clonality was calculated as the square root of Simpson's diversity index across productive rearrangements. Not all clones reach the TCRdb copy of this immuneACCESS table, which keeps in-frame sequences only. Checked studies attribute under half of the gap to unresolved V genes and leave the rest unexplained. From that table come the V and J calls and clone size; the DNA was used to work out D and trimming. The sample contains about 110,000 clones, roughly 83% of them found a single time. The ten largest clones add up to roughly 4.3% of the sample.

Sequencing was performed on peripheral blood. The source of this sequence is a human donor in a cohort sampled during active COVID-19. This chain joins TRBV4-3 to TRBJ1-6, and perhaps TRBD1 as D gene, on 6 matching bases. The CDR3 in this case is CASSPISDSKNSPLHF. Here is the DNA: TGCGCCAGCAGCCCCATCTCGGACAGCAAAAATTCACCCCTCCACTTT.